A single sample gave rise to the 15 T cell receptor beta chains below, sequenced in a study of T-cell reconstitution after alpha-beta-depleted transplantation in children. Researchers prepared the TCRbeta library using unique molecular identifiers, the study reports. TCRdb fed the PCR reads into MiXCR, producing one record per CDR3 protein. The data contain hundreds of thousands of distinct CDR3 sequences, more than 20% of them singletons. The sequencing used PBMCs, mostly from graft donor cells, collected 360 days after TCRalphabeta/CD19-depleted stem cell transplant. The receptors were gathered from a boy younger than two who had a stem cell transplant for acute myeloid leukemia, so the T cells may come from the graft donor.

This clonotype was seen ten or more times. The rearrangement joins TRBV24-1 to TRBJ2-3, with TRBD1 matching 12 bases. V shed 4 bases and J 3 bases; nucleotides not matched to a gene: 13. Germline V lookup: CDR1 KGHDR, CDR2 SFDVKD. CDR3 length equals 19 residues. The CDR3 coding sequence is TGTGCCACCAGTGACCCCCCGGGACAGGGGGCGTTAACTACAGATACGCAGTATTTT. This codes for CATSDPPGQGALTTDTQYF.

Details on this clonotype: A much larger clone differs by one base, so this may be a read error. The chain joins TRBV20-1 to TRBJ2-1; D is ambiguous. V was shortened by 6 bases and J by 5 bases, with 14 bases between the two germline ends. The CDR3 totals 13 residues. The germline V gene has CDR1 DFQATT and CDR2 SNEGSKA (reference sequence). CDR3: CSALWASHNEQFF. CDR3 DNA: TGCAGTGCCCTATGGGCCAGTCACAATGAGCAGTTCTTC.

This clonotype came up a few times. The CDR3 bases are TGTGCCAGCAGCTTAAGGGGGCCCCAATGGAGCGGGGGGCCATACAATGAGCAGTTCTTC. Translation gives CASSLRGPQWSGGPYNEQFF. V usage is TRBV7-3 and J usage is TRBJ2-1; 9 nucleotides line up with TRBD2. CDR1 is SGHTA and CDR2 is FQGTGA in the germline V gene. V dropped 1 base and J dropped 4; count of bases not matched to a gene: 17. The CDR3 length is 20 residues. Complete variable domain (other parts from reference TRBV7-3 and TRBJ2-1): GAGVSQTPSNKVTEKGKYVELRCDPISGHTALYWYRQSLGQGPEFLIYFQGTGAADDSGLPNDRFFAVRPEGSVSTLKIQRTERGDSAVYLCASSLRGPQWSGGPYNEQFFGPGTRLTVL.

This clonotype was found a few times. The gene calls are TRBV6-5 and TRBJ2-1; the D gene is possibly TRBD1 (6 bases). The CDR3 is 14 residues long. V dropped 4 bases and J dropped 7 bases, with 14 bases sitting between them. Germline values: CDR1 MNHEY, CDR2 SVGAGI. The CDR3 here is CASSLGVRGNEQFF. Here the CDR3 DNA reads TGTGCCAGCAGTTTGGGCGTGAGGGGGAATGAGCAGTTCTTC.

This clonotype was detected only a few times. V is TRBV20-1 and J is TRBJ1-2; TRBD1 might be the D (5 bases). CDR1 and CDR2 from the germline V gene are DFQATT and SNEGSKA (reference sequence). The CDR3 extends over 14 amino acids. Trimming removed 2 bases at V and 8 bases at J, with 18 bases between. CDR3 loop: CSARIGDSLLGYTF. DNA for the CDR3: TGCAGTGCTAGAATCGGGGACTCCCTGTTGGGCTACACCTTC.

In its sample, this clonotype was seen many times. The V call is TRBV20-1, the J call TRBJ2-3, with a tentative D call TRBD1 (6 bases). CDR1 and CDR2 (germline): DFQATT, SNEGSKA (reference sequence). The CDR3 totals 12 residues. Trimming took off 5 bases at V and 1 base at J, with 7 bases between the two ends. The CDR3 spells CSARQGTDTQYF. The DNA of the CDR3 is TGCAGTGCTCGACAGGGCACAGATACGCAGTATTTT.

This chain links TRBV6-4 with TRBJ2-7; D might be TRBD2 (6 bases). The length of the CDR3 is 14 residues. Trimming removed 7 bases from V and 5 bases from J, with 18 bases in between. Germline V lookup: CDR1 MRHNA, CDR2 SNTAGT. CDR3 residues: CASTAGQATHEQYF. CDR3 coding DNA: TGTGCCAGCACCGCGGGGCAGGCCACCCACGAGCAGTACTTC.

This clonotype was found many times. The CDR3 bases are TGTGCCAGCAGGCGATCTGGGCCGTATCGGGACTATGGCTACACCTTC. Protein product: CASRRSGPYRDYGYTF. The chain is built from TRBV27 and TRBJ1-2; D gene uncertain. This CDR3 is 16 amino acids long. Germline V gene sequence: CDR1 MNHEY, CDR2 SMNVEV (reference sequence). V shed 6 bases and J shed 3 bases, with 20 bases lying between them.

Ten or more counts support this clonotype. The chain couples TRBV20-1 to TRBJ1-5; 7 bases fit TRBD1. Germline V gene lookup returns CDR1 DFQATT and CDR2 SNEGSKA (reference sequence). V was pared by 0 bases and J by 4 bases, with 3 bases of the junction left unmatched. The CDR3 runs 14 residues. CDR3 loop: CSARDRRGNQPQHF. The CDR3 DNA follows: TGCAGTGCTAGAGATCGCAGGGGGAATCAGCCCCAGCATTTT.

V is TRBV11-2 and J is TRBJ2-1, with D possibly TRBD1 on 6 matching bases. The CDR3 totals 19 residues. V was pared by 5 bases and J by 5 bases, with 28 bases between. Germline V gives CDR1 SGHAT, CDR2 FQNNGV. The CDR3 DNA follows: TGTGCCAGCAGCCGGGTGGGGGCCGCCCGGAGTTTACCGAACAATGAGCAGTTCTTC. This gives the protein CASSRVGAARSLPNNEQFF. Based on the CDR3 plus reference TRBV11-2 and TRBJ2-1, the full variable domain is EAGVAQSPRYKIIEKRQSVAFWCNPISGHATLYWYQQILGQGPKLLIQFQNNGVVDDSQLPKDRFSAERLKGVDSTLKIQPAKLEDSAVYLCASSRVGAARSLPNNEQFFGPGTRLTVL.

This clonotype has more than one count but fewer than ten. J is TRBJ2-3 and V is TRBV20-1; D ambiguous. The CDR3 is made up of 16 amino acids. Germline V lookup: CDR1 DFQATT, CDR2 SNEGSKA (reference sequence). V lost 1 base and J 2 bases, leaving 16 bases between the germline ends. DNA for the CDR3: TGCAGTGCTAGAGTTATCCGAGCGTCGAACACAGATACGCAGTATTTT. Translation gives CSARVIRASNTDTQYF.

The genes are TRBV28 and TRBJ1-2; D not resolved. The V gene lost 6 bases and the J gene lost 8 bases, with 16 bases spanning the gap. CDR3 length equals 13 residues. Germline V CDR1 and CDR2: MDHEN, SYDVKM. CDR3 protein: CASSPPVVGGYTF. CDR3 DNA: TGTGCCAGCAGCCCCCCAGTCGTCGGGGGCTACACCTTC.

The rearrangement joins TRBV12-3 or TRBV12-4 to TRBJ2-2; tentatively, D is TRBD2 (5 bases). This CDR3 comprises 16 residues. With 5 bases removed from V and 0 bases from J, the gap between germline ends came to 13 bases. CDR3 sequence (DNA): TGTGCCAGCAGTAAAACCGGGCGGGCGAACACCGGGGAGCTGTTTTTT. Protein: CASSKTGRANTGELFF.

DNA of the CDR3: TGCGCCAGCAGCTTGTTGGGGACCCAAGAAAACATTCAGTACTTC. Encoded protein: CASSLLGTQENIQYF. The genes are TRBV5-1 and TRBJ2-4; D may be TRBD1 or TRBD2 (5 bases each). The CDR3 extends over 15 amino acids. Trimming took off 1 base at V and 5 bases at J, with 13 bases between the two ends. Germline CDR1 and CDR2: SGHRS and YFSETQ.

This clonotype was detected a few times. The J gene is TRBJ2-6, the V gene TRBV6-1; possible D gene TRBD1, 6 bases. Germline CDR1 reads MNHNS; CDR2 reads SASEGT. Trimming left V 5 bases short and J 2 bases short, with 10 bases between. The CDR3 length is 15 residues. The CDR3: CASSQQGTGANVLTF. CDR3 coding DNA: TGTGCCAGCAGTCAACAGGGTACTGGGGCCAACGTCCTGACTTTC.